The 15 T cell receptor beta chains below all came from one sample that was sequenced in a study of beta chain features in type 1 diabetes. As every portion of the isolated RNA was reverse transcribed, the sequencing read expressed TCRB transcripts. Measured with immunoSEQ multiplex PCR; TCRdb has only the in-frame clones, and not every one. The sample has around 320,000 clones, 12% to 15% seen once. Input material: central memory CD4+ T cells from blood. Receptors originate from a man aged 25-45 years in good health.

The chain joins TRBV6-1 to TRBJ1-6; D gene uncertain. Germline V gene data show CDR1 as MNHNS and CDR2 as SASEGT. The length of the CDR3 is 15 residues. Trimming removed 4 bases from V and 10 bases from J, with 17 bases in between. CDR3 protein: CASSGRRVTGSPLHF. The DNA for the CDR3 is TGTGCCAGCAGTGGACGTCGAGTTACGGGATCACCCCTCCACTTT.

A few counts support this clone. V is TRBV15 and J is TRBJ2-2, with TRBD2 matching 9 bases. The CDR3 runs 17 residues. Germline V lookup: CDR1 LNHNV, CDR2 YYDKDF (reference sequence). V trimming: 1 base; J trimming: 0 bases; junction bases outside the gene matches: 3. CDR3 protein: CATSRVASGANTGELFF. The CDR3 DNA reads as TGTGCCACCAGCAGAGTCGCTAGCGGGGCGAACACCGGGGAGCTGTTTTTT.

The chain is built from TRBV11-2 and TRBJ2-3; 7 bases are a match to TRBD2. The ends lost 6 bases at V and 3 bases at J; junction bases unmatched: 12. The CDR3 totals 16 residues. Germline CDR1 and CDR2: SGHAT and FQNNGV. The CDR3 region is CASRPKAGPPTDTQYF. DNA of the CDR3: TGTGCCAGCAGGCCTAAAGCGGGACCTCCAACAGATACGCAGTATTTT.

This clone was found a few times. This chain joins TRBV11-2 and TRBJ1-1, with a weak D call TRBD1 (6 bases). The CDR3 totals 15 residues. Per the germline V gene, CDR1 is SGHAT and CDR2 is FQNNGV. V lost 5 bases and J 3 bases, leaving 16 bases between the germline ends. This CDR3 reads CASSPGGGAYTEAFF. Written as DNA, the CDR3 is TGTGCCAGCAGCCCTGGCGGGGGGGCGTACACTGAAGCTTTCTTT. The complete variable domain, with remaining parts taken from reference TRBV11-2 and TRBJ1-1, reads EAGVAQSPRYKIIEKRQSVAFWCNPISGHATLYWYQQILGQGPKLLIQFQNNGVVDDSQLPKDRFSAERLKGVDSTLKIQPAKLEDSAVYLCASSPGGGAYTEAFFGQGTRLTVV.

In its sample, this clone was seen a few times. The chain joins TRBV19 to TRBJ2-3; the D is unclear. Between the trimmed V and J ends, which lost 5 bases and 1 base, there was a span of 10 bases. This CDR3 is built from 14 residues. CDR1 LNHDA and CDR2 SQIVND come from the germline V gene (reference sequence). The CDR3 spells CASSASAGTDTQYF. CDR3 DNA sequence: TGTGCCAGTAGTGCCAGCGCTGGCACAGATACGCAGTATTTT.

This clone was recorded at least ten times. The chain uses TRBV4-3 and TRBJ2-1; D gene ambiguous. Trimming shortened V by 0 bases and J by 2 bases, and 11 bases separated the two germline ends. The CDR3 loop spans 16 amino acids. Per the germline V gene, CDR1 is LGHNA and CDR2 is YSLEER. The DNA for the CDR3 is TGCGCCAGCAGCCAAGATCTAACAGATACCTACAATGAGCAGTTCTTC. The encoded protein is CASSQDLTDTYNEQFF.

This chain uses TRBV15 with TRBJ2-2, with D unresolved. V lost 5 bases, J lost 0 bases, and 7 bases lay in between. The germline CDR1 and CDR2 sequences are LNHNV and YYDKDF (reference sequence). The CDR3 contains 14 residues. The CDR3 region is CATSFNSNTGELFF. CDR3 sequence (DNA): TGTGCCACCAGCTTTAACTCGAACACCGGGGAGCTGTTTTTT.

The chain joins TRBV1 to TRBJ2-7; TRBD2 is the table's D call, not checked against the DNA. TRBV1 is labeled a pseudogene. The CDR3 extends over 18 amino acids. DNA for the CDR3: TGCACCAGCAGCCAAGTACCCCCTACTAGCGGGAGGGTTTACGAGCAGTACGTC. Protein sequence: CTSSQVPPTSGRVYEQYV.

This clone was counted at least ten times. The J gene is TRBJ2-3, the V gene TRBV30; no clear D gene. V was trimmed by 4 bases and J by 5 bases, leaving 13 bases between them. CDR3 length: 13 residues. Germline loops: CDR1 GTSNPN, CDR2 SVGIG (reference sequence). The CDR3: CAWTLRLRDTQYF. The CDR3 bases are TGTGCCTGGACCCTCAGATTGAGAGATACGCAGTATTTT.

The CDR3 coding sequence is TGTGCCAGCAGCTACGGGACATCTAACACAGATACGCAGTATTTT. It is translated as CASSYGTSNTDTQYF. The chain joins TRBV11-3 to TRBJ2-3; perhaps TRBD1 as D (6 bases). CDR1 and CDR2 from the germline V gene are SGHNT and YENEEA. V was trimmed by 4 bases and J by 2 bases, leaving 13 bases between them. There are 15 residues in the CDR3.

This clone was observed many times. V usage is TRBV29-1 and J usage is TRBJ2-7; 9 bases are a match to TRBD1. This CDR3 contains 11 residues. V was clipped by 6 bases and J by 7 bases; unmatched bases: 4. Germline CDR1 and CDR2: SQVTM and ANQGSEA. The CDR3 here is CSVADRGEQYF. The CDR3 coding sequence is TGCAGCGTGGCTGACAGGGGGGAGCAGTACTTC.

Here the CDR3 reads CASSQPTGTGGGKLFF. The DNA of the CDR3 is TGCGCCAGCAGCCAACCTACCGGGACAGGTGGAGGAAAACTGTTTTTT. The chain couples TRBV4-3 to TRBJ1-4, with TRBD1 matching over 8 bases. In germline, CDR1 is LGHNA, CDR2 YSLEER. This CDR3 has 16 residues. Trimming cost V 2 bases and J 10 bases; bases outside gene matches: 12.

The CDR3 coding sequence is TGTGCCAGCAGTTACGGGCAGGGCGGGGTAGGTGGCTACACCTTC. This sequence encodes CASSYGQGGVGGYTF. The chain recombines TRBV6-5 with TRBJ1-2; a weak D match, TRBD1 (5 bases). Germline V gene sequence: CDR1 MNHEY, CDR2 SVGAGI. V was cut by 2 bases and J by 7 bases, with 17 bases left in between. The CDR3 has 15 amino acids.

The chain is built from TRBV7-3 and TRBJ2-2; 7 bases agree with TRBD1. The CDR3 covers 15 residues. Trimming removed 2 bases from V and 5 bases from J; junction bases left unmatched: 5. Germline V gene sequence: CDR1 SGHTA, CDR2 FQGTGA. Here the CDR3 DNA reads TGTGCCAGCAGCTTAGGGGACAGACGTACCGGGGAGCTGTTTTTT. Its translation: CASSLGDRRTGELFF. The whole variable domain, remainder taken from reference TRBV7-3 and TRBJ2-2, is GAGVSQTPSNKVTEKGKYVELRCDPISGHTALYWYRQSLGQGPEFLIYFQGTGAADDSGLPNDRFFAVRPEGSVSTLKIQRTERGDSAVYLCASSLGDRRTGELFFGEGSRLTVL.

V and J are TRBV6-5 and TRBJ2-5, with 9 bases identical to TRBD2. The V gene end was trimmed by 7 bases and the J gene end by 2 bases; junction bases not matched to a gene: 5. Germline CDR1 and CDR2: MNHEY and SVGAGI. CDR3 length: 14 amino acids. This CDR3 reads CASMVAGVQETQYF. The DNA of the CDR3 is TGTGCCAGCATGGTAGCGGGAGTTCAAGAGACCCAGTACTTC.